Listed here are 16 T cell receptor beta chains from one sample, sequenced in a study of shared clonotypes between healthy human individuals. TCRdb keeps only in-frame clones here, not all; method: immunoSEQ multiplex PCR. The table includes some 2.1 million clones, about 94% detected once. CD45RO-negative, CCR7-selected cells formed the naive CD8 fraction, which excluded terminally differentiated effector memory CD45RA+ cells. The sample comprised naive CD8+ T cells from PBMCs. The receptors were sampled from a man aged 18 to 29 in good health. Some clones in this sample may be carry-over from other donors' samples.

The gene calls are TRBV27 and TRBJ2-7; possible D gene TRBD2, 6 bases. The CDR3 is 12 residues long. Deletions cut 8 bases from V and 3 bases from J, with 11 bases between. Germline loops: CDR1 MNHEY, CDR2 SMNVEV (reference sequence). This chain's CDR3 is CASRGVFYEQYF. CDR3 sequence (DNA): TGTGCCAGCCGCGGGGTATTCTACGAGCAGTACTTC.

This sequence joins TRBV29-1 and TRBJ2-5, with D unclear. CDR3 size: 13 residues. Germline-derived CDR1 and CDR2 are SQVTM and ANQGSEA. Trimming shortened V by 5 bases and J by 0 bases, and 10 bases separated the two germline ends. DNA of the CDR3: TGCAGCGTTCTTCTGGCGTACCAAGAGACCCAGTACTTC. This gives the protein CSVLLAYQETQYF.

J is TRBJ1-5 and V is TRBV2, with TRBD1 as a possible D gene (5 bases). There are 13 residues in the CDR3. Trimming removed 6 bases at V and 7 bases at J, with 13 bases between. Germline V gives CDR1 SNHLY, CDR2 FYNNEI. The CDR3 loop reads CASRPDRGQPQHF. In DNA form, the CDR3 reads TGTGCCAGCAGACCCGATCGGGGGCAGCCCCAGCATTTT.

As for this clone: Other nucleotide sequences in the sample specify the same CDR3. This sequence joins TRBV30 and TRBJ1-6; D gene unclear. Deletions cut 0 bases from V and 8 bases from J, with 8 bases between. This CDR3 comprises 13 residues. Looked up from germline, CDR1 is GTSNPN and CDR2 is SVGIG (reference sequence). CDR3 coding DNA: TGTGCCTGGAGTGTACCAAGGGATTCACCCCTCCACTTT. Translated: CAWSVPRDSPLHF.

The chain has TRBV27 and TRBJ2-7; TRBD1 matches 8 bases. V shed 6 bases, J shed 0 bases, and the junction held 4 bases outside the gene matches. The CDR3 has 14 amino acids. From germline, CDR1 is MNHEY and CDR2 SMNVEV (reference sequence). DNA of the CDR3: TGTGCCAGCAGGCCGACAGGGGACTCCTACGAGCAGTACTTC. Translating gives CASRPTGDSYEQYF.

This clone appeared once. The chain joins TRBV30 to TRBJ2-3; D remains ambiguous. Trimming removed 7 bases from V and 6 bases from J, with 11 bases in between. Per germline, CDR1 GTSNPN and CDR2 SVGIG (reference sequence). CDR3 length: 11 amino acids. The DNA of the CDR3 is TGTGCCTTGGCTATCCCCGATACGCAGTATTTT. It codes for CALAIPDTQYF.

This chain links TRBV5-1 with TRBJ2-2, with D perhaps TRBD1 or TRBD2 (5 bases each). V lost 0 bases to trimming and J lost 0 bases, with 15 bases between them. CDR3 size: 18 residues. Germline V CDR1 and CDR2: SGHRS, YFSETQ. The CDR3 DNA follows: TGCGCCAGCAGCTTGGATCCTACGGGGCGGGCGAACACCGGGGAGCTGTTTTTT. Translated, it gives CASSLDPTGRANTGELFF.

V usage is TRBV28 and J usage is TRBJ2-2, with 16 bases aligning to TRBD2. CDR1 and CDR2 from the germline V gene are MDHEN and SYDVKM. The trim removed 3 bases at V and 5 bases at J, leaving 6 bases unmatched. This CDR3 comprises 18 residues. CDR3 sequence: CASSLGLAGGPWTGELFF. The CDR3 DNA reads TGTGCCAGCAGTTTGGGACTAGCGGGAGGGCCATGGACCGGGGAGCTGTTTTTT.

This clone has just a few counts. The chain carries TRBV10-3 and TRBJ1-1; TRBD1 agrees at 9 bases. In germline, CDR1 is ENHRY, CDR2 SYGVKD. Losses at the gene ends were 6 bases for V and 5 bases for J; bases not matched to a gene: 7. The CDR3 runs 14 residues. CDR3 protein: CAIRDRGIGTEAFF. CDR3 DNA sequence: TGTGCCATCAGGGACAGGGGCATAGGGACTGAAGCTTTCTTT.

This sequence joins TRBV9 and TRBJ2-7, with a tentative D call TRBD1 (6 bases). CDR1 is SGDLS and CDR2 is YYNGEE in the germline V gene. V gave up 3 bases and J gave up 6 bases, with 13 bases separating them. This CDR3 is 13 amino acids long. The CDR3 sequence is CASSAGQLSEQYF. The CDR3 DNA is TGTGCCAGCAGCGCCGGACAGTTGAGCGAGCAGTACTTC.

Note on this clone: Different DNA sequences within this sample yield the same CDR3. V is TRBV29-1 and J is TRBJ2-1; D unclear. In germline, CDR1 is SQVTM, CDR2 ANQGSEA. Trimming pared 7 bases from V and 0 bases from J, leaving 4 bases between. This CDR3 contains 11 residues. The CDR3 DNA reads TGCAGCGGAGACTCCTACAATGAGCAGTTCTTC. Translating gives CSGDSYNEQFF.

The chain combines TRBV10-1 with TRBJ2-7; D gene uncertain. V gave up 3 bases and J gave up 2 bases, with 14 bases separating them. This CDR3 has 15 residues. Germline loops: CDR1 WNHNN, CDR2 SYGVQD (reference sequence). Written as DNA, the CDR3 is TGCGCCAGCAGTGACGAGACGCGCTTTCCCTACGAGCAGTACTTC. Amino acids: CASSDETRFPYEQYF.

The chain joins TRBV27 to TRBJ1-1, with no clear D. Germline assignment: CDR1 MNHEY and CDR2 SMNVEV (reference sequence). Between the trimmed V and J ends, which lost 1 base and 6 bases, there was a span of 15 bases. This CDR3 comprises 15 residues. CDR3 sequence reads: CASSLLAGPLSEAFF. CDR3 sequence (DNA): TGTGCCAGCAGTTTATTAGCCGGTCCCCTTTCTGAAGCTTTCTTT.

This chain joins TRBV10-2 and TRBJ2-3, with D possibly called TRBD1 or TRBD2 (5 bases each). The CDR3 sequence is 15 residues long. V lost 0 bases to trimming and J lost 3 bases, with 10 bases between them. Germline V CDR1 and CDR2: WSHSY, SAAADI. CDR3 region: CASSESTWGTDTQYF. CDR3 coding DNA: TGCGCCAGCAGTGAGTCGACATGGGGGACAGATACGCAGTATTTT.

This chain connects TRBV6-1 to TRBJ1-1; no clear D gene. CDR3 length equals 15 residues. Trimming removed 1 base at V and 0 bases at J, with 9 bases between. CDR1 is MNHNS, CDR2 SASEGT, per germline. CDR3 region: CASSEGGYMNTEAFF. The CDR3 nucleotides are TGTGCCAGCAGTGAAGGCGGGTACATGAACACTGAAGCTTTCTTT.

The chain links TRBV5-7 to TRBJ1-5; 8 bases line up with TRBD1. TRBV5-7 is classed as an ORF, of uncertain function. This CDR3 contains 14 residues. The V and J ends lost 3 bases and 6 bases, in that order; junction bases with no gene match: 5. This chain's CDR3 is CASSSTGGRQPQHF. CDR3 DNA: TGTGCCAGCAGCTCTACAGGGGGTCGTCAGCCCCAGCATTTT.